This T cell receptor beta chain was obtained from a study of early T cells in non-severe SARS-CoV-2 infection. Across the whole study: Chains from this unsorted whole-blood bulk RNA could not be paired. Study-wide findings and caveats: Private and CD4 specificities were missed by VDJdb matching, skewed to anti-spike CD8.

This clonotype appeared a few times. Its antigen remains unknown. Individual cDNA molecules were tagged with unique molecular identifiers. TCRdb passed the 5' RACE reads through MiXCR, listing each CDR3 protein once. Of about 80,000 distinct CDR3 sequences in the sample, about 12% were seen once. Germline V CDR1 and CDR2: PRHDT, FYEKMQ (reference sequence). V was pared by 0 bases and J by 4 bases, with 18 bases between. The CDR3 contains 17 residues. The receptor comes from an adult who was a healthcare worker with PCR-confirmed SARS-CoV-2 infection or an uninfected control (not recorded which). Specimen: whole blood. This sequence joins TRBV13 and TRBJ1-2, with D perhaps matching TRBD1 (6 bases). The CDR3 coding sequence is TGTGCCAGCAGCTTAGGCTACGGGGGGCTTCTGGGCTATGGCTACACCTTC. It yields the protein CASSLGYGGLLGYGYTF.